This T cell receptor (beta chain) was sequenced in a study of OX40 agonist ivuxolimab in advanced cancers. Overall study: Patients got intravenous ivuxolimab at 0.01 to 10 mg/kg every 2 weeks. Averaging roughly 60 years in age, with a range of about 23 to 90, the cohort was more than 75% male. General study results and limits: Expanded peripheral T-cell antigen specificity went undetermined.

Blood got drawn at baseline, again on cycle 4 day 1, and then on cycle 7 day 1. TCRdb keeps only in-frame clones here, not all; method: immunoSEQ multiplex PCR. The profile shows more than 55,000 clones, about 85% of them singletons. On this clone itself: Its specificity is not known.

The germline CDR1 and CDR2 sequences are MNHEY and SVGAGI. This CDR3 spans 14 amino acids. Unmatched junction bases numbered 5, after V lost 5 bases and J lost 5 bases. The chain is built from TRBV6-5 and TRBJ1-5; 8 nucleotides align to TRBD1. The TCR was taken from an adult with an advanced solid tumor such as melanoma, head and neck, liver or kidney cancer. This material consisted of CD4+ or CD8+ T cells sorted from blood, taken in a trial of the OX40 agonist ivuxolimab. The CDR3 DNA reads as TGTGCCAGCAGTAGGGACAGGTCCGATCAGCCCCAGCATTTT. Translating gives CASSRDRSDQPQHF.